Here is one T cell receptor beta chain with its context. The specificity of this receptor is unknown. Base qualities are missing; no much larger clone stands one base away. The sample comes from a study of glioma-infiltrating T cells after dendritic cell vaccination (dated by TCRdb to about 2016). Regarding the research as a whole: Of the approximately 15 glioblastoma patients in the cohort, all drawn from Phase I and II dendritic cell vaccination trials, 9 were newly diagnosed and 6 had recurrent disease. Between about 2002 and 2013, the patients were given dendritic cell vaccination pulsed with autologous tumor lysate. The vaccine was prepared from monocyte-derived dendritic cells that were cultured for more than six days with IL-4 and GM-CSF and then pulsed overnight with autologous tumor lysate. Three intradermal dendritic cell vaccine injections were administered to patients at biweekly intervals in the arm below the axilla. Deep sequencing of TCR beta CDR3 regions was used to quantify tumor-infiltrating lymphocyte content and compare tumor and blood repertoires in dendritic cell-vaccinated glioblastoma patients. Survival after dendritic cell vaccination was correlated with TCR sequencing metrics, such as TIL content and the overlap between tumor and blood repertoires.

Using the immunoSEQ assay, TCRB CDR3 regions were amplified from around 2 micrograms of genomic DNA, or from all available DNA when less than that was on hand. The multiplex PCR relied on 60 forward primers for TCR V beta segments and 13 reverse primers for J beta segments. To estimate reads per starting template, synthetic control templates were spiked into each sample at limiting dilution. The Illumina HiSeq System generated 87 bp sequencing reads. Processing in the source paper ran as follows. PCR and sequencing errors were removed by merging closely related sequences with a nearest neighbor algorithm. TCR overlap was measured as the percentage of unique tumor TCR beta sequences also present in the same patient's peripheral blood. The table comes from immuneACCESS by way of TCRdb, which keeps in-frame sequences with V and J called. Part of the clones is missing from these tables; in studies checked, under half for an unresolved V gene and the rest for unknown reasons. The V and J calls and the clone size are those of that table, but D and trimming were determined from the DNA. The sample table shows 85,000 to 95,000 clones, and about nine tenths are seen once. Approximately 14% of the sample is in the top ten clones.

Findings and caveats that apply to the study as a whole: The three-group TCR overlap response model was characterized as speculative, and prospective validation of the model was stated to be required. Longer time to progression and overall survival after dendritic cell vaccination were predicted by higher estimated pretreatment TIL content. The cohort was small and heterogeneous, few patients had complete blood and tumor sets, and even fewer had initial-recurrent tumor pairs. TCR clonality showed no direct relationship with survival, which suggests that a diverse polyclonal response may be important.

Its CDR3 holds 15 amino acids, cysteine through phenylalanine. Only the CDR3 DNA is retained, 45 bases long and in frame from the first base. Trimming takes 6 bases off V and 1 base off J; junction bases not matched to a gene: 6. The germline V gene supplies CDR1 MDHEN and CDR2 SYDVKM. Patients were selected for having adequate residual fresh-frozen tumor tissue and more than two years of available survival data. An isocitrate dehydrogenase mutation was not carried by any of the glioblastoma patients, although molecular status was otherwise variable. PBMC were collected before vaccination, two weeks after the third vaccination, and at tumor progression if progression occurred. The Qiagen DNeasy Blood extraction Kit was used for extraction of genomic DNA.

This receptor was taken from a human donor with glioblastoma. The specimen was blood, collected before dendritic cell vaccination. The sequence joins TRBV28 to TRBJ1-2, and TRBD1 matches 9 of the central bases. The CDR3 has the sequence CASSSRQGVNYGYTF. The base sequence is TGTGCCAGCAGCTCCAGACAGGGGGTTAACTATGGCTACACCTTC.